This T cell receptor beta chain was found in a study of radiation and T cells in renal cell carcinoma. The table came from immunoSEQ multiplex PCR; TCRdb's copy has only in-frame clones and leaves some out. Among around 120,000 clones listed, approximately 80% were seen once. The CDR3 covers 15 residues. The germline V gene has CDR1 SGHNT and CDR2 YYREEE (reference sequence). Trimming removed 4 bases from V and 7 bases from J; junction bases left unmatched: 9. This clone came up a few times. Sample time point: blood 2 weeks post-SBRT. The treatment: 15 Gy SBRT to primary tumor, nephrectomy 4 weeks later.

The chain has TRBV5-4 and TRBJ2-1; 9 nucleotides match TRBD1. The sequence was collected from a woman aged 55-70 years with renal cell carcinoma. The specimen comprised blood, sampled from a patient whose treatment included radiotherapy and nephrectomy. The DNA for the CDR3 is TGTGCCAGCAGCCTCGGACAGGGGACTCGGAATGAGCAGTTCTTC. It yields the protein CASSLGQGTRNEQFF.